What follows are 23 T cell receptor beta chains derived from one specimen sequenced in a study of cytomegalovirus exposure and HLA in healthy donors. PCR involved 60 Vbeta and 13 Jbeta primers. The repertoire was sequenced with immunoSEQ multiplex PCR; TCRdb's copy has only in-frame clones and lacks some. The sample carries about 150,000 clones, 60% to 85% recorded once. The specimen sequenced was PBMCs. Receptors were obtained from a woman between 50 and 59 years old in good health and CMV-seropositive.

The chain combines TRBV27 with TRBJ1-3; 9 bases fit TRBD1. After removal of 6 bases from V and 4 bases from J, the junction contained 10 bases not matched to a gene. Germline loops: CDR1 MNHEY, CDR2 SMNVEV (reference sequence). The CDR3 is made up of 16 amino acids. The DNA for the CDR3 is TGTGCCAGCAGGGCGGGGACAGGGCTCAACGGAAACACCATATATTTT. It codes for CASRAGTGLNGNTIYF.

This clone occurred a few times. The chain is built from TRBV7-8 and TRBJ1-2; TRBD1 matches at 7 bases. The V gene end was trimmed by 8 bases and the J gene end by 0 bases; junction bases not matched to a gene: 9. Germline lookup yields CDR1 SGHVS and CDR2 FQNEAQ. CDR3 length: 15 residues. The CDR3 region is CASLRDRRANYGYTF. CDR3 coding DNA: TGTGCCAGCCTCCGGGACAGAAGAGCTAACTATGGCTACACCTTC.

This clone has only one observation. The genes are TRBV27 and TRBJ2-5, with a weak D call TRBD1 (6 bases). The V and J ends lost 6 bases and 1 base respectively, with 15 bases between them. The CDR3 is 15 amino acids. CDR1 MNHEY and CDR2 SMNVEV come from the germline V gene (reference sequence). CDR3 residues: CASSARRTAQETQYF. As DNA, the CDR3 is TGTGCCAGCAGCGCTAGGAGGACAGCCCAAGAGACCCAGTACTTC.

The chain links TRBV28 to TRBJ2-1; 7 bases map to TRBD1. CDR1 MDHEN and CDR2 SYDVKM come from the germline V gene. The trim removed 7 bases at V and 4 bases at J, leaving 10 bases unmatched. The CDR3 runs 15 residues. In nucleotides, the CDR3 is TGTGCCAGCACCGCGAACAGGGGTGCTTACAATGAGCAGTTCTTC. Amino acids: CASTANRGAYNEQFF.

The chain is built from TRBV18 and TRBJ2-2, with a tentative D call TRBD2 (6 bases). CDR1 and CDR2 (germline): KGHSH, LQKENI. V lost 0 bases and J 0 bases, leaving 17 bases between the germline ends. The CDR3 has 19 amino acids. The CDR3 sequence is CASSPPRGRTGPNTGELFF. The CDR3 bases are TGTGCCAGCTCACCACCGCGGGGTCGAACAGGACCGAACACCGGGGAGCTGTTTTTT.

This chain uses TRBV4-2 with TRBJ2-5; no clear D. Germline loops: CDR1 LGHNA, CDR2 YNFKEQ. This CDR3 comprises 14 residues. Trimming stripped 1 base from V and 2 bases from J, with 8 bases between. In DNA, the CDR3 is TGTGCCAGCAGCCAAGCACAGTATCAAGAGACCCAGTACTTC. This gives the protein CASSQAQYQETQYF.

The rearrangement joins TRBV6-5 to TRBJ1-5, with D tentatively TRBD1 (6 bases). The CDR3 is made up of 12 amino acids. Trimming shortened V by 10 bases and J by 2 bases, and 9 bases separated the two germline ends. Germline CDR1 and CDR2: MNHEY and SVGAGI. The CDR3 DNA is TGTGCCACCCGACAGGGCAATCAGCCCCAGCATTTT. Translating gives CATRQGNQPQHF.

The chain links TRBV27 to TRBJ1-5; D unclear. The germline CDR1 and CDR2 sequences are MNHEY and SMNVEV (reference sequence). The V end lost 6 bases, the J end lost 9 bases, and 15 bases lay between the germline ends. The CDR3 has 13 residues. The CDR3 is CASSVALGWPQHF. CDR3 coding DNA: TGTGCCAGCAGCGTGGCCCTAGGATGGCCCCAGCATTTT.

J is TRBJ2-7 and V is TRBV19, with a tentative D call TRBD2 (6 bases). The CDR3 extends over 13 amino acids. V lost 5 bases to trimming and J lost 1 base, with 9 bases between them. In germline, CDR1 is LNHDA, CDR2 SQIVND (reference sequence). CDR3 DNA sequence: TGTGCCAGTAGTTACGGGAGTTCCTACGAGCAGTACTTC. This codes for CASSYGSSYEQYF.

This clone came up once. The chain is built from TRBV10-1 and TRBJ2-3; D is perhaps TRBD1 (6 bases). Per the germline V gene, CDR1 is WNHNN and CDR2 is SYGVQD (reference sequence). The CDR3 extends over 14 amino acids. Deletions cut 0 bases from V and 6 bases from J, with 10 bases between. CDR3 nucleotide sequence: TGCGCCAGCAGTGAGTCCAACAGGGTGGATACGCAGTATTTT. Protein: CASSESNRVDTQYF.

J is TRBJ2-5 and V is TRBV19, with 7 nucleotides matching TRBD2. The assigned J gene may be wrong: the sequence end matches TRBJ2-7 better. CDR1 and CDR2 (germline): LNHDA, SQIVND (reference sequence). This CDR3 comprises 14 residues. This CDR3 is CASMGLPNSYEQYF. The CDR3 DNA is TGTGCCAGTATGGGACTACCCAATTCCTACGAGCAGTACTTC.

The chain employs TRBV30 and TRBJ1-6; TRBD1 might be the D (5 bases). CDR3 length: 15 amino acids. Germline CDR1 reads GTSNPN; CDR2 reads SVGIG (reference sequence). V was trimmed by 1 base and J by 5 bases, leaving 12 bases between them. The CDR3, as DNA: TGTGCCTGGAGTGAGGAGGGACCCCATAATTCACCCCTCCACTTT. It specifies CAWSEEGPHNSPLHF.

The J gene is TRBJ1-1, the V gene TRBV6-1, with D uncertain. The ends were cut back, 2 bases at V and 5 bases at J, with 15 bases in the middle. This CDR3 region has 15 residues. CDR1 MNHNS and CDR2 SASEGT come from the germline V gene. CDR3 sequence: CASSEPGPGGTEAFF. CDR3 sequence (DNA): TGTGCCAGCAGTGAACCCGGACCCGGAGGGACTGAAGCTTTCTTT.

The gene calls are TRBV4-1 and TRBJ2-7; tentatively, D is TRBD1 (6 bases). The V end was cut by 0 bases, the J end by 3 bases, with 15 bases between. The CDR3 runs 16 residues. Germline V gene lookup returns CDR1 MGHRA and CDR2 YSYEKL. The CDR3 coding sequence is TGCGCCAGCAGCCAAGAACCAGGGGAATTATTCTACGAGCAGTACTTC. Amino acid sequence: CASSQEPGELFYEQYF.

The J gene is TRBJ2-1, the V gene TRBV4-3; 12 nucleotides agree with TRBD2. The V segment lost 0 bases and the J segment 10 bases; nucleotides outside the gene matches: 7. In germline, CDR1 is LGHNA, CDR2 YSLEER. This CDR3 comprises 16 residues. Here the CDR3 DNA reads TGCGCCAGCAGCCAAGATGCGCGACTAGCGGGAGAAGAGCAGTTCTTC. This gives the protein CASSQDARLAGEEQFF.

This chain connects TRBV5-1 to TRBJ1-3; D perhaps matches TRBD1 (6 bases). V lost 3 bases, J lost 4 bases, and 11 bases lay in between. Germline V lookup: CDR1 SGHRS, CDR2 YFSETQ. This CDR3 has 14 amino acids. CDR3: CASSSRTEGNTIYF. DNA of the CDR3: TGCGCCAGCAGCTCACGGACAGAAGGAAACACCATATATTTT. The whole variable domain, filled in from reference TRBV5-1 and TRBJ1-3, reads KAGVTQTPRYLIKTRGQQVTLSCSPISGHRSVSWYQQTPGQGLQFLFEYFSETQRNKGNFPGRFSGRQFSNSRSEMNVSTLELGDSALYLCASSSRTEGNTIYFGEGSWLTVV.

The chain carries TRBV7-2 and TRBJ1-2; no reliable D call. V gave up 5 bases and J gave up 7 bases, with 11 bases separating them. CDR1 and CDR2 from the germline V gene are SGHTA and FQGNSA. This CDR3 region has 12 residues. For the CDR3, the DNA is TGTGCCAGCAGCCCCCCGAGTGGTGGCTACACCTTC. Its translation: CASSPPSGGYTF.

The V gene is TRBV5-1, the J gene TRBJ1-3; D unclear. The CDR3 sequence is 14 residues long. Germline CDR1 reads SGHRS; CDR2 reads YFSETQ. V lost 0 bases, J lost 1 base, and 5 bases lay in between. CDR3 in amino acids: CASSLGESGNTIYF. The DNA of the CDR3 is TGCGCCAGCAGCTTGGGCGAATCTGGAAACACCATATATTTT.

The CDR3 DNA reads as TGTGCCAGCAGCTGGAGACAGGGGGCAGGCAATCAGCCCCAGCATTTT. Translating gives CASSWRQGAGNQPQHF. This chain uses TRBV28 with TRBJ1-5; 10 nucleotides align to TRBD1. This CDR3 spans 16 amino acids. The V gene end was trimmed by 6 bases and the J gene end by 2 bases; junction bases not matched to a gene: 7. Germline V gives CDR1 MDHEN, CDR2 SYDVKM.

V and J are TRBV11-2 and TRBJ2-7; the match to TRBD2 covers 8 bases. Germline V gene lookup returns CDR1 SGHAT and CDR2 FQNNGV. V lost 0 bases, J lost 6 bases, and 10 bases stayed unmatched. The CDR3 has 16 amino acids. The CDR3 region has the DNA TGTGCCAGCAGCTTAGATAAGGGAGGACTAGCAGGCGAGCAGTACTTC. Translated: CASSLDKGGLAGEQYF.

V gene TRBV19 combines with J gene TRBJ2-6, with D tentatively TRBD1 (5 bases). Per germline, CDR1 LNHDA and CDR2 SQIVND (reference sequence). The V gene lost 4 bases and the J gene lost 0 bases, with 10 bases spanning the gap. CDR3 length equals 16 residues. The CDR3 DNA reads TGTGCCAGTAGTACGCGACAGATCTCTGGGGCCAACGTCCTGACTTTC. This translates into CASSTRQISGANVLTF. Supplemented by reference TRBV19 and TRBJ2-6, the full variable domain reads DGGITQSPKYLFRKEGQNVTLSCEQNLNHDAMYWYRQDPGQGLRLIYYSQIVNDFQKGDIAEGYSVSREKKESFPLTVTSAQKNPTAFYLCASSTRQISGANVLTFGAGSRLTVL.

The rearrangement links TRBV29-1 to TRBJ2-7; D is unclear. The CDR3 spans 12 residues. CDR1 is SQVTM, CDR2 ANQGSEA, per germline. The V gene lost 4 bases and the J gene lost 7 bases, with 14 bases spanning the gap. CDR3 region: CSVGWARGEQYF. For the CDR3, the DNA is TGCAGCGTTGGATGGGCCCGTGGGGAGCAGTACTTC.

The genes are TRBV18 and TRBJ1-1; 7 bases map to TRBD1. Germline V gene lookup returns CDR1 KGHSH and CDR2 LQKENI. V gave up 4 bases and J gave up 4 bases; unmatched junction bases: 12. This CDR3 comprises 16 residues. The CDR3 DNA is TGTGCCAGCTCACAGCACGTCCCGGGACAGAGCACTGAAGCTTTCTTT. It translates to CASSQHVPGQSTEAFF.